These 21 T cell receptor beta chains were sequenced from one sample in a study of cytomegalovirus exposure and HLA in healthy donors. The method was immunoSEQ multiplex PCR; TCRdb's version includes in-frame clones alone and lacks a portion of them. This sample has roughly 71,000 clones, with 94% found just once. Source material: PBMCs. The receptors originated from a woman aged 18-30 years in good health and CMV-seronegative.

J is TRBJ2-5 and V is TRBV9; 13 positions agree with TRBD2. Unmatched junction bases numbered 10, after V lost 0 bases and J lost 5 bases. The CDR3 covers 18 residues. CDR1 and CDR2 (germline): SGDLS, YYNGEE. The DNA of the CDR3 is TGTGCCAGCAGCGTAGCTACTAGCGGGGGGGCACGTTCGGAGACCCAGTACTTC. Its protein product is CASSVATSGGARSETQYF.

The gene calls are TRBV2 and TRBJ1-5; D is uncertain. Germline V gene lookup returns CDR1 SNHLY and CDR2 FYNNEI. Trimming left V 4 bases short and J 5 bases short, with 9 bases between. The CDR3 runs 13 residues. Here the CDR3 DNA reads TGTGCCAGCAGTGTTCAGAATTATCAGCCCCAGCATTTT. Amino acids: CASSVQNYQPQHF.

The table lists this clone with a count of one. V and J are TRBV29-1 and TRBJ2-7; TRBD2 is a possible D gene (6 bases). V was clipped by 2 bases and J by 4 bases, with 15 bases between them. The germline gives CDR1 SQVTM, CDR2 ANQGSEA. The CDR3 has 14 amino acids. CDR3 sequence: CSVERGTPPYEQYF. CDR3 nucleotide sequence: TGCAGCGTTGAACGGGGGACCCCCCCTTACGAGCAGTACTTC.

The rearrangement links TRBV5-1 to TRBJ2-1, with D possibly being TRBD2 (7 bases). Germline V gene sequence: CDR1 SGHRS, CDR2 YFSETQ. V lost 3 bases, J lost 4 bases, and 20 bases lay in between. This CDR3 region has 17 residues. The CDR3 is CASSWPGGPGPYNEQFF. The DNA of the CDR3 is TGCGCCAGCAGCTGGCCCGGGGGGCCGGGCCCTTACAATGAGCAGTTCTTC.

This chain connects TRBV7-3 to TRBJ1-6, with unresolved D. Trimming pared 4 bases from V and 4 bases from J, leaving 8 bases between. The CDR3 has 14 residues. CDR1 and CDR2 from the germline V gene are SGHTA and FQGTGA. CDR3 region: CASSYGGYNSPLHF. CDR3 nucleotide sequence: TGTGCCAGCAGCTATGGCGGTTATAATTCACCCCTCCACTTT.

This chain joins TRBV10-3 and TRBJ2-6; D remains ambiguous. This CDR3 has 14 amino acids. Per the germline V gene, CDR1 is ENHRY and CDR2 is SYGVKD. V shed 3 bases and J shed 0 bases, with 3 bases lying between them. The CDR3 spells CAISDSSGANVLTF. As DNA, the CDR3 is TGTGCCATCAGTGACAGCTCTGGGGCCAACGTCCTGACTTTC.

The CDR3 protein is CASSSTGGGTNQPQHF. For the CDR3, the DNA is TGTGCCAGCAGTTCTACAGGGGGAGGGACCAATCAGCCCCAGCATTTT. V usage is TRBV28 and J usage is TRBJ1-5; 8 bases are shared with TRBD1. The length of the CDR3 is 16 residues. J gave up 3 bases and V 4 bases, and 8 bases lay outside the gene matches. Germline CDR1 is MDHEN and CDR2 is SYDVKM.

The rearrangement uses TRBV18 and TRBJ2-1; no firm D call. Trimming took 1 base from V and 0 from J, leaving 13 bases between them. The CDR3 covers 17 residues. Germline CDR1 KGHSH, CDR2 LQKENI. The CDR3 is CASSPRLVRSSYNEQFF. For the CDR3, the DNA is TGTGCCAGCTCACCACGACTTGTCCGGAGCTCCTACAATGAGCAGTTCTTC.

This clone was seen only a few times. The chain couples TRBV5-6 to TRBJ2-7; D remains unclear. Germline lookup yields CDR1 SGHDT and CDR2 YYEEEE. Trimming stripped 4 bases from V and 3 bases from J, with 8 bases between. CDR3 length: 12 residues. The CDR3 spells CASSHQDYEQYF. The CDR3 coding sequence is TGTGCCAGCAGCCACCAGGACTACGAGCAGTACTTC.

This clone turned up a few times. The V gene is TRBV4-1, the J gene TRBJ1-5; no firm D call. Deletions cut 1 base from V and 0 bases from J, with 7 bases between. Germline-derived CDR1 and CDR2 are MGHRA and YSYEKL. CDR3 length: 15 amino acids. For the CDR3, the DNA is TGCGCCAGCAGCCAAGTTCCGGGTAGCAATCAGCCCCAGCATTTT. Amino acid sequence: CASSQVPGSNQPQHF.

The chain joins TRBV19 to TRBJ2-2; D perhaps matches TRBD2 (5 bases). This CDR3 spans 11 amino acids. Per germline, CDR1 LNHDA and CDR2 SQIVND (reference sequence). Trimming took 5 bases from V and 8 from J, leaving 6 bases between them. CDR3: CASSQRGELFF. Here the CDR3 DNA reads TGTGCCAGTAGTCAGCGGGGGGAGCTGTTTTTT.

The gene calls are TRBV5-5 and TRBJ2-2; TRBD2 might be the D (6 bases). CDR3 size: 16 residues. The V gene's germline CDR1 is SGHKS and CDR2 YYEKEE (reference sequence). Trimming stripped 0 bases from V and 3 bases from J, with 12 bases between. DNA for the CDR3: TGTGCCAGCAGCTTGGGAGGAGGGAGTTACACCGGGGAGCTGTTTTTT. This translates into CASSLGGGSYTGELFF.

The chain carries TRBV11-2 and TRBJ2-2; the match to TRBD1 covers 8 bases. The V gene end was trimmed by 5 bases and the J gene end by 4 bases; junction bases not matched to a gene: 0. This CDR3 is 13 amino acids long. From germline, CDR1 is SGHAT and CDR2 FQNNGV. The CDR3 region is CASSTGGTGELFF. The CDR3 DNA is TGTGCCAGCAGCACAGGGGGCACCGGGGAGCTGTTTTTT.

This chain connects TRBV27 to TRBJ2-3; D gene ambiguous. V was trimmed by 2 bases and J by 6 bases, leaving 12 bases between them. There are 14 residues in the CDR3. CDR1 is MNHEY, CDR2 SMNVEV, per germline (reference sequence). CDR3 bases: TGTGCCAGCAGTTTACTTTCCGGGTTGGATACGCAGTATTTT. This gives the protein CASSLLSGLDTQYF.

This chain joins TRBV7-8 and TRBJ2-7; a weak D match, TRBD2 (5 bases). The CDR3 totals 14 residues. Trimming took off 6 bases at V and 2 bases at J, with 14 bases between the two ends. In germline, CDR1 is SGHVS, CDR2 FQNEAQ. CDR3: CASRAGAGAYEQYF. CDR3 in DNA: TGTGCCAGCAGGGCGGGCGCTGGGGCCTACGAGCAGTACTTC.

DNA for the CDR3: TGTGCCACCCTCGGGGGGGCTTCCACCGGGGAGCTGTTTTTT. The encoded protein is CATLGGASTGELFF. The chain recombines TRBV6-7 with TRBJ2-2, with 8 bases lining up with TRBD2. TRBV6-7 is an open reading frame whose function is uncertain. The junction had 8 bases not matched to a gene; V was cut back by 10 bases and J by 4 bases. CDR3 length equals 14 residues.

The chain links TRBV6-1 to TRBJ1-5; tentative D call: TRBD1 (5 bases). The CDR3 runs 16 residues. Trimming pared 3 bases from V and 2 bases from J, leaving 14 bases between. Germline CDR1 and CDR2: MNHNS and SASEGT. Written as DNA, the CDR3 is TGTGCCAGCAGTGAGGCAGGGTCCGGCGGCAATCAGCCCCAGCATTTT. It codes for CASSEAGSGGNQPQHF.

The gene calls are TRBV18 and TRBJ1-1; D is uncertain. The CDR3 sequence is 17 residues long. From germline, CDR1 is KGHSH and CDR2 LQKENI. The ends were cut back, 5 bases at V and 7 bases at J, with 26 bases in the middle. The CDR3 sequence: CASSETTRSVSNLEAFF. The CDR3 DNA follows: TGTGCCAGCTCAGAAACCACGCGATCCGTTTCAAATCTTGAAGCTTTCTTT.

The V gene is TRBV9, the J gene TRBJ2-3, with D perhaps matching TRBD1 (6 bases). Germline V CDR1 and CDR2: SGDLS, YYNGEE. CDR3 size: 14 residues. V was shortened by 4 bases and J by 0 bases, with 9 bases between the two germline ends. The CDR3 coding sequence is TGTGCCAGCAGCCGACAGGTTAGCACAGATACGCAGTATTTT. The encoded protein is CASSRQVSTDTQYF.

The chain links TRBV7-2 to TRBJ1-6; D not resolved. V lost 3 bases to trimming and J lost 5 bases, with 8 bases between them. This CDR3 is built from 14 residues. CDR1 is SGHTA and CDR2 is FQGNSA in the germline V gene. CDR3 bases: TGTGCCAGCAGCTTGGGCAGTAATAATTCACCCCTCCACTTT. It specifies CASSLGSNNSPLHF.

V and J are TRBV18 and TRBJ1-2, with 7 bases that match TRBD1. CDR1 and CDR2 (germline): KGHSH, LQKENI. V was clipped by 0 bases and J by 5 bases; unmatched bases: 3. The length of the CDR3 is 14 residues. As DNA, the CDR3 is TGTGCCAGCTCACCACCAGGGACAGCGTATGGCTACACCTTC. Translation gives CASSPPGTAYGYTF.